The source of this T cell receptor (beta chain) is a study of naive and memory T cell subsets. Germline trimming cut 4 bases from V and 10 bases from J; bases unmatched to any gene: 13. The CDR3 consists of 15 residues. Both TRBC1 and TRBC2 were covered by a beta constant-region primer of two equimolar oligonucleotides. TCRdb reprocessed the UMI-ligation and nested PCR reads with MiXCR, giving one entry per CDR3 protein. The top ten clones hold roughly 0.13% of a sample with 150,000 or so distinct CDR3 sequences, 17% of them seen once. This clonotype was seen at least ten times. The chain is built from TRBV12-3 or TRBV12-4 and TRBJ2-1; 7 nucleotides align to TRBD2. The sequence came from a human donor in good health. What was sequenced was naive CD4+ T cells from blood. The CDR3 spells CASSSLERGGREQFF. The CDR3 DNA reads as TGTGCCAGCAGTTCCCTCGAGAGGGGAGGGCGGGAGCAGTTCTTC.